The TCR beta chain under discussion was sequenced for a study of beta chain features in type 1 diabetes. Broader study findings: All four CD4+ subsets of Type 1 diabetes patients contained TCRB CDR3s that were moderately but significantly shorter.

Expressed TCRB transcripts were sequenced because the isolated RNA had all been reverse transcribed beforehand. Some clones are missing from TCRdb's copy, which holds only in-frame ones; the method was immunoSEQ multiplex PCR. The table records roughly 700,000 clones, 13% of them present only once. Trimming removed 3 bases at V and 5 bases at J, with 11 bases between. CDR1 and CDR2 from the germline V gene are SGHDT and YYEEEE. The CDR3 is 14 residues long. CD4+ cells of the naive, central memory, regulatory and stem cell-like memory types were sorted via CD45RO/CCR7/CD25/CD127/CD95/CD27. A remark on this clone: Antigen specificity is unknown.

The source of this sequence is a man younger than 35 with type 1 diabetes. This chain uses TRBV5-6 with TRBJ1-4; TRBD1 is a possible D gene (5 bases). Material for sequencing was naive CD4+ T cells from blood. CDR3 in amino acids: CASSWGRQNEKLFF. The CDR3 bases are TGTGCCAGCAGCTGGGGACGGCAGAATGAAAAACTGTTTTTT.